This TCR beta chain was recovered during a study of technical replicates of blood from a few donors. Assay used: immunoSEQ multiplex PCR; TCRdb lists only in-frame clones, some missing. The sample has about 69,000 clones; over 80% are singletons. The CDR3 has 16 residues. V was clipped by 0 bases and J by 0 bases, with 12 bases between them. Germline CDR1 is SGHNT and CDR2 is YYREEE (reference sequence). The chain combines TRBV5-4 with TRBJ1-1; D unclear. Sequencing used PBMCs. The clonotype originates from a human donor in good health. Some clones in this sample may be carry-over from other donors' samples. CDR3 in amino acids: CASSLAISPMNTEAFF. The CDR3 DNA sequence: TGTGCCAGCAGCTTGGCCATTAGCCCTATGAACACTGAAGCTTTCTTT.